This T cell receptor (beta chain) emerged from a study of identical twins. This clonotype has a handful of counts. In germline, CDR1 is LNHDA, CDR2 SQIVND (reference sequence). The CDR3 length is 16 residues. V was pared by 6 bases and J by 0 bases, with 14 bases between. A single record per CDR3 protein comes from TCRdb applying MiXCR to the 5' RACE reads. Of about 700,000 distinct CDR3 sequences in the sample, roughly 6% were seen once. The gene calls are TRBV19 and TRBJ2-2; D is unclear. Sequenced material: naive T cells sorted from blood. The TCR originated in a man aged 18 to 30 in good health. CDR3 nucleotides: TGTGCCAGTAGCGTGGTGTGGCTTTCGAACACCGGGGAGCTGTTTTTT. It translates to CASSVVWLSNTGELFF.